This passage covers 8 T cell receptor beta chains from one sample sequenced in a study of shared T cell receptors in the human thymus. Generated by immunoSEQ multiplex PCR, the TCRdb table keeps only in-frame clones and is missing some. The sample lists 650,000 to 950,000 clones, 80% to 90% occurring once. A further study also used this sample, focusing on human thymus T cells.

Sample: thymocytes. All receptors derive from a girl in the first two years of life with a congenital heart defect.

The chain joins TRBV4-1 to TRBJ1-4, with a possible D match to TRBD1 (6 bases). CDR1 is MGHRA, CDR2 YSYEKL, per germline. The CDR3 loop spans 15 amino acids. Trimming stripped 4 bases from V and 4 bases from J, with 13 bases between. In DNA form, the CDR3 reads TGCGCCAGCAGCCCCGACAGGAGAGATAATGAAAAACTGTTTTTT. This gives the protein CASSPDRRDNEKLFF.

The V and J genes are TRBV4-1 and TRBJ2-7; 9 positions agree with TRBD1. The CDR3 length is 17 residues. Germline CDR1 MGHRA, CDR2 YSYEKL. J was trimmed by 3 bases and V by 0 bases; bases with no gene match: 9. The DNA for the CDR3 is TGCGCCAGCAGCCAAGACTCCGGCGGGACAGGGATCTACGAGCAGTACTTC. Encoded protein: CASSQDSGGTGIYEQYF.

The chain employs TRBV25-1 and TRBJ1-6; 7 nucleotides align to TRBD1. Germline-derived CDR1 and CDR2 are MGHDK and SYGVNS. J gave up 8 bases and V 1 base, and 8 bases lay outside the gene matches. The CDR3 extends over 16 amino acids. The CDR3 loop is CASSEWKGARDSPLHF. The DNA for the CDR3 is TGTGCCAGCAGTGAATGGAAGGGGGCTCGGGATTCACCCCTCCACTTT.

The chain uses TRBV10-3 and TRBJ1-6; D is possibly TRBD1 (6 bases). Trimming took off 3 bases at V and 10 bases at J, with 13 bases between the two ends. This CDR3 is built from 14 residues. Germline V gene lookup returns CDR1 ENHRY and CDR2 SYGVKD. This CDR3 is CAISEANRVSPLHF. The CDR3 coding sequence is TGTGCCATCAGTGAAGCTAACAGGGTGTCACCCCTCCACTTT.

This chain links TRBV28 with TRBJ1-1; weak D call: TRBD1 (6 bases). The germline gives CDR1 MDHEN, CDR2 SYDVKM. The CDR3 runs 13 residues. V lost 7 bases to trimming and J lost 1 base, with 10 bases between them. The CDR3 reads CASKGGWNTEAFF. For the CDR3, the DNA is TGTGCCAGCAAAGGGGGTTGGAACACTGAAGCTTTCTTT.

This clone was seen a single time. This rearrangement joins TRBV2 to TRBJ1-2; 7 bases match TRBD1. Germline V CDR1 and CDR2: SNHLY, FYNNEI. The CDR3 is made up of 14 amino acids. Trimming cost V 4 bases and J 4 bases; bases outside gene matches: 6. As DNA, the CDR3 is TGTGCCAGCAGTGTAGACAGGGCCCCCTATGGCTACACCTTC. Amino acids: CASSVDRAPYGYTF.

The chain recombines TRBV28 with TRBJ2-3; D is possibly TRBD1 (5 bases). Germline V gene data show CDR1 as MDHEN and CDR2 as SYDVKM. This CDR3 contains 15 residues. V gave up 3 bases and J gave up 4 bases, with 14 bases separating them. CDR3 sequence reads: CASSFTSTDPDTQYF. The CDR3 DNA reads as TGTGCCAGCAGTTTCACCTCGACAGATCCAGATACGCAGTATTTT.

This rearrangement joins TRBV10-1 to TRBJ2-7; TRBD1 agrees at 8 bases. Germline CDR1 WNHNN, CDR2 SYGVQD (reference sequence). This CDR3 spans 14 amino acids. J lost 7 bases, V lost 2 bases, and 7 bases had no gene match. The CDR3 bases are TGCGCCAGCAGTGAGAGACAGGGGTTTCGGGAGCAGTACTTC. Translating it yields CASSERQGFREQYF.